The entry below describes one T cell receptor beta chain. Its antigen is unidentified. The CDR3 sequence is 15 residues long. The germline CDR1 and CDR2 sequences are SGHTA and FQGTGA. The trim removed 4 bases at V and 3 bases at J, leaving 6 bases unmatched. What was amplified from RNA transcripts were TCR beta CDR3 regions. HTBI primers were the set used in a first-round RT-PCR of the TCR CDR3. TCRdb analysed the multiplex PCR reads with MiXCR anew, one entry per CDR3 protein. The data contain a few hundred thousand distinct CDR3 sequences, about 16% of them singletons. This record comes from a study of T cells in Graves' hyperthyroidism and ophthalmopathy. Study conclusions and caveats: Most clonotypes expanded in the thyroid (above 0.001) were also present in blood. A median about 6 months before onset, the model predicted ophthalmopathy.

This TCR was sampled from a woman aged 25 to 39 with Graves' ophthalmopathy. The chain employs TRBV7-3 and TRBJ2-3; 8 nucleotides match TRBD2. The sequencing input was blood. The CDR3 here is CASSYLGTRTDTQYF. Here the CDR3 DNA reads TGTGCCAGCAGCTACCTCGGGACTAGAACAGATACGCAGTATTTT.